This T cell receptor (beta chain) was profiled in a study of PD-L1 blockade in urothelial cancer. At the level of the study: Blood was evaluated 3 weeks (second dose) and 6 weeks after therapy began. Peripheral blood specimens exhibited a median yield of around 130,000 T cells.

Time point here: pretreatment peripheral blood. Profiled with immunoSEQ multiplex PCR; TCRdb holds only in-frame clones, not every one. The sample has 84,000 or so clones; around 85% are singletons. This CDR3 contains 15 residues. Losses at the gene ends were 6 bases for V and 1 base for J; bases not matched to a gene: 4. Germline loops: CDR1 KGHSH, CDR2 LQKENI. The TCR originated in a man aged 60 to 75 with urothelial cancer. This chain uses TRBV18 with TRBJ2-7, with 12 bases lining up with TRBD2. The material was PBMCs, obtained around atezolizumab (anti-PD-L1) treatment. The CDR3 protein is CASSSGLAGSYEQYF. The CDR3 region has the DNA TGTGCCAGCTCGAGCGGACTAGCGGGATCCTACGAGCAGTACTTC.